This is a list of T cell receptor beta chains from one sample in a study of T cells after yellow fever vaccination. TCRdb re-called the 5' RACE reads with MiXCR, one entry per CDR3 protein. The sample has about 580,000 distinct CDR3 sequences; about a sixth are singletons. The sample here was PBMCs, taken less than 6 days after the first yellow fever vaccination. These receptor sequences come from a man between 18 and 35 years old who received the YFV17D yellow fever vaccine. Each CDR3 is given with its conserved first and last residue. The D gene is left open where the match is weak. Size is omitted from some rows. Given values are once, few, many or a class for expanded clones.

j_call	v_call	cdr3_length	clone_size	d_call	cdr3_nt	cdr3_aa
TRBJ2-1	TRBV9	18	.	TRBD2	TGTGCCAGCAGCGGGAGTCAATTAGCGGGGCGCTCCTACAATGAGCAGTTCTTC	CASSGSQLAGRSYNEQFF
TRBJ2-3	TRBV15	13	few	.	TGTGCCACCAGCAGGCAGGTGGAGGATACGCAGTATTTT	CATSRQVEDTQYF
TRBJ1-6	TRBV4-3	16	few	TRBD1	TGCGCCAGCAGCCAGAGGGACAGCCCCTATAATTCACCCCTCCACTTT	CASSQRDSPYNSPLHF
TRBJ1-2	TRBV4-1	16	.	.	TGCGCCAGCAGCCTTAACCCGCCAACGACAGGCGGTGGCTACACCTTC	CASSLNPPTTGGGYTF
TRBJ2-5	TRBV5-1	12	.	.	TGCGCCAGCAACTCAGACCAAGAGACCCAGTACTTC	CASNSDQETQYF
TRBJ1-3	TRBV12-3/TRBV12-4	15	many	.	TGTGCCAGCAGGGCGAGGGGGGGCTCTGGAAACACCATATATTTT	CASRARGGSGNTIYF
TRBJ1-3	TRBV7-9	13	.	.	TGTGCCAGCAGCTGGGGTGGGGGAAACACCATATATTTT	CASSWGGGNTIYF
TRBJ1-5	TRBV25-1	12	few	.	TGTGCCAGCAGTGGGGATTATCAGCCCCAGCATTTT	CASSGDYQPQHF
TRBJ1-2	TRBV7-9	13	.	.	TGTGCCAGCAGCTCAACATCTAACTATGGCTACACCTTC	CASSSTSNYGYTF
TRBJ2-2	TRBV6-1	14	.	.	TGTGCCAGCAGTCATCAGGGGGGCACCGGGGAGCTGTTTTTT	CASSHQGGTGELFF
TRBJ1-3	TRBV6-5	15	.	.	TGTGCCAGCAGTTACCTGGGGGTATCTGGAAACACCATATATTTT	CASSYLGVSGNTIYF
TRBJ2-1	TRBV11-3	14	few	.	TGTGCCAGCAGCTTCGGGGGTGATAGAAATGAGCAGTTCTTC	CASSFGGDRNEQFF
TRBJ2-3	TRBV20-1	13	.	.	TGCGGCTCGGTGGGGGCCCTCACAGATACGCAGTATTTT	CGSVGALTDTQYF
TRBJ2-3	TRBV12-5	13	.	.	TGTGCTAGTGGTTTGGACCCTCCGATTACGCAGTATTTT	CASGLDPPITQYF
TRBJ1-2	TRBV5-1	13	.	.	TGCGCCAGCAGCTTCGGCAGCATCTATGGCTACACCTTC	CASSFGSIYGYTF
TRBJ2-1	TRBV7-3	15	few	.	TGTGCCAGCAGCTTAACGGCCGGACAGTACAATGAGCAGTTCTTC	CASSLTAGQYNEQFF
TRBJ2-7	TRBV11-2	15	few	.	TGTGCCAGCAGCTTAAGTTCAGGGGCAACCTACGAGCAGTACTTC	CASSLSSGATYEQYF
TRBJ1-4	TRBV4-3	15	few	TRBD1	TGCGCCAGCAGCCTCCGGGACAGGGGTTACGAAAAACTGTTTTTT	CASSLRDRGYEKLFF
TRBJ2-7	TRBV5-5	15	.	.	TGTGCCAGCAGCTTGGCCGCTTTGGGGGGCTGGGAGCAGTACTTC	CASSLAALGGWEQYF
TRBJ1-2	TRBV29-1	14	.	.	TGCAGCGTTGATCCAGGACAAGGGTGGAGTGGCTACACCTTC	CSVDPGQGWSGYTF
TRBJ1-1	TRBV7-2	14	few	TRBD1	TGTGCCAGCAGCACTCGGACAGGGAACACTGAAGCTTTCTTT	CASSTRTGNTEAFF
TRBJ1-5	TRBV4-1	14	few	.	TGCGCCAGCAGCCAAGTTGGGGATGGTCAGCCCCAGCATTTT	CASSQVGDGQPQHF
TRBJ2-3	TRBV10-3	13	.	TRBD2	TGTGCCATACGAGCGGGGGCGGCAGATACGCAGTATTTT	CAIRAGAADTQYF
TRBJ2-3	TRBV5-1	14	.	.	TGCGCCAGCAGCTTGGGGACAGCCGGAGATACGCAGTATTTT	CASSLGTAGDTQYF
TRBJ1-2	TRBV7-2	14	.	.	TGTGCCAGCAGCTGGGACCAAGCGGGCTATGGCTACACCTTC	CASSWDQAGYGYTF
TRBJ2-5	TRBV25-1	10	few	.	TGTGCCAGCGGGGGAGGGACCCAGTACTTC	CASGGGTQYF
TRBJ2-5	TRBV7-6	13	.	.	TGTGCCAGCAGCTTGGCGGCAGGGGCGACCCAGTACTTC	CASSLAAGATQYF
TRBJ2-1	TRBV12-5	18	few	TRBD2	TGTGCTAGTGGTAAAACTAGCGGGGGGGCCACATCCTACAATGAGCAGTTCTTC	CASGKTSGGATSYNEQFF
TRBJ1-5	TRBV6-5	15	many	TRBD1	TGTGCCAGCAGTTACAGGGGGACAGGTGGGCAGCCCCAGCATTTT	CASSYRGTGGQPQHF
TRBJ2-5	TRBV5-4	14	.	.	TGTGCCAGCAGTCCAGGGGTAAACCAAGAGACCCAGTACTTC	CASSPGVNQETQYF
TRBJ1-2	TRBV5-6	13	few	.	TGTGCCAGCAGCACGACAGCGAACTATGGCTACACCTTC	CASSTTANYGYTF
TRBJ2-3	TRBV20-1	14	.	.	TGCAGTGCTAGAAGAGGGGGGCCGGCAGATACGCAGTATTTT	CSARRGGPADTQYF
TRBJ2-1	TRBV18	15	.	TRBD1	TGTGCCAGCTCACCTTTGACAGGGACGGGCAATGAGCAGTTCTTC	CASSPLTGTGNEQFF
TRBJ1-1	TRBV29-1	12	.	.	TGCAGCGCAGGACAGACGAACACTGAAGCTTTCTTT	CSAGQTNTEAFF
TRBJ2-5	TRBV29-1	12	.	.	TGCTCTTTGTCTGGGGCGGGAGAGACCCAGTACTTC	CSLSGAGETQYF
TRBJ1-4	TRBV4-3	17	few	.	TGCGCCAGCAGCCAAGGGCCGGGAGGGTCGAGGGATGAAAAACTGTTTTTT	CASSQGPGGSRDEKLFF
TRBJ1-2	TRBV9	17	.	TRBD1	TGTGCCAGCAGCGTCCAACCGACCGGGACAGGGGGCGAAGGCTACACCTTC	CASSVQPTGTGGEGYTF
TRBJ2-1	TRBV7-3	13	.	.	TGTGCCAGCAGCACGACAGGATACAATGAGCAGTTCTTC	CASSTTGYNEQFF
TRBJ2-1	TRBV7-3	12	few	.	TGTGCCAGCAGCCCAGATAAAGCGGAGCAGTTCTTC	CASSPDKAEQFF
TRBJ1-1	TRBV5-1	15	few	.	TGCGCCAGCAGCCGGAACGGACTGATACACACTGAAGCTTTCTTT	CASSRNGLIHTEAFF
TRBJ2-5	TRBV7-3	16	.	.	TGTGCCAGCAGTCGGGGCCGGGCAGGTCAACAAGAGACCCAGTACTTC	CASSRGRAGQQETQYF
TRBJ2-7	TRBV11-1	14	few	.	TGTGCCAGCAGCTGGACCCTGGGGGCCTACGAGCAGTACTTC	CASSWTLGAYEQYF
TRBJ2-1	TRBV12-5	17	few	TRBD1	TGTGCTAGTGGCCAGGGGGAAGGGGCGAGCTCCTACAATGAGCAGTTCTTC	CASGQGEGASSYNEQFF
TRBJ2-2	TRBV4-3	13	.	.	TGCGCCAGCAGCCAAGAAATCGGTGGGGAGCTGTTTTTT	CASSQEIGGELFF
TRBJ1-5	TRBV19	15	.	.	TGTGCCAGTAGTGTGACAGTACTTAGCAATCAGCCCCAGCATTTT	CASSVTVLSNQPQHF
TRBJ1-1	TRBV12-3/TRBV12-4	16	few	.	TGTGCCAGCACCATACACGGGCAGGGACCTAACACTGAAGCTTTCTTT	CASTIHGQGPNTEAFF
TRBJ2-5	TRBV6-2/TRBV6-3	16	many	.	TGTGCCAGCAGTTCCCCTGACCGAGTCCACATTGGGACCCAGTACTTC	CASSSPDRVHIGTQYF
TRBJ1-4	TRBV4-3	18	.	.	TGCGCCAGCAGCCCCACTCCTCGGGGTTTCGGAACTAATGAAAAACTGTTTTTT	CASSPTPRGFGTNEKLFF